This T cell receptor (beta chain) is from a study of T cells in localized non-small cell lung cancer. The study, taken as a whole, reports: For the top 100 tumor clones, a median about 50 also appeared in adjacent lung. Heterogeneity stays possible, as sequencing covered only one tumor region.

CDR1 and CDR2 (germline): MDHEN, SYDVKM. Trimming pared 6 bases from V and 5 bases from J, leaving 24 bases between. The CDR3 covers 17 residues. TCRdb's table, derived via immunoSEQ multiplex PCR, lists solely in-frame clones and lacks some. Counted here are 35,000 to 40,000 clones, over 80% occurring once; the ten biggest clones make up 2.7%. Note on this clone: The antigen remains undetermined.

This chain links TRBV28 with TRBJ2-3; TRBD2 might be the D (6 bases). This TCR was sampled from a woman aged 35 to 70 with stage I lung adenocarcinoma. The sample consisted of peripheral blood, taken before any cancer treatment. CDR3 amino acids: CASSQRGRPSPGDTQYF. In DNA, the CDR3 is TGTGCCAGCAGCCAACGGGGGAGGCCGTCCCCCGGAGATACGCAGTATTTT.